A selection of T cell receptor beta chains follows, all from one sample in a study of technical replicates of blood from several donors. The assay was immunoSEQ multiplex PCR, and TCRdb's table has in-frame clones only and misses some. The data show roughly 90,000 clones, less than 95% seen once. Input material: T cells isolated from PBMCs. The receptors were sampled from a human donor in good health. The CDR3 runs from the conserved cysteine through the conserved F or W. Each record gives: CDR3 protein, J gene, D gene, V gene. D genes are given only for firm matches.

cdr3_aa: CATTGSETQYF
j_call: TRBJ2-5
d_call: NA
v_call: TRBV6-6

cdr3_aa: CASSLAFATSEQFF
j_call: TRBJ2-1
d_call: TRBD2
v_call: TRBV5-1

cdr3_aa: CASSQDDRGRGKLFF
j_call: TRBJ1-4
d_call: TRBD1
v_call: TRBV4-2

cdr3_aa: CASSLEGGTQYF
j_call: TRBJ2-5
d_call: NA
v_call: TRBV7-3

cdr3_aa: CASSFRWPSGGNEQFF
j_call: TRBJ2-1
d_call: TRBD2
v_call: TRBV14

cdr3_aa: CASSLDGRDITEAFF
j_call: TRBJ1-1
d_call: NA
v_call: TRBV5-6

cdr3_aa: CASSETSGGAPNAAQYF
j_call: TRBJ2-5
d_call: TRBD2
v_call: TRBV2

cdr3_aa: CASSATGVVSGELFF
j_call: TRBJ2-2
d_call: TRBD1
v_call: TRBV9

cdr3_aa: CASRPGLASLNEQFF
j_call: TRBJ2-1
d_call: TRBD2
v_call: TRBV13

cdr3_aa: CASSIRLAGDPPYEQYF
j_call: TRBJ2-7
d_call: TRBD2
v_call: TRBV19

cdr3_aa: CASSLGQGGSGELFF
j_call: TRBJ2-2
d_call: NA
v_call: TRBV13

cdr3_aa: CASSVDPSGRTDTQYF
j_call: TRBJ2-3
d_call: TRBD2
v_call: TRBV9

cdr3_aa: CASGRVSAGNQPQHF
j_call: TRBJ1-5
d_call: NA
v_call: TRBV6-5

cdr3_aa: CASSPVPGQENEQYF
j_call: TRBJ2-7
d_call: TRBD1
v_call: TRBV5-1

cdr3_aa: CASSENIQGDYNEQFF
j_call: TRBJ2-1
d_call: NA
v_call: TRBV10-1

cdr3_aa: CASSLGHGGVNEQFF
j_call: TRBJ2-1
d_call: NA
v_call: TRBV5-1

cdr3_aa: CASSLRATGGLFF
j_call: TRBJ2-2
d_call: NA
v_call: TRBV7-2

cdr3_aa: CASSQDSMSAVGYTF
j_call: TRBJ1-2
d_call: NA
v_call: TRBV14

cdr3_aa: CASSVLGGGRTDTQYF
j_call: TRBJ2-3
d_call: TRBD2
v_call: TRBV9

cdr3_aa: CASSALGQGGLETQYF
j_call: TRBJ2-5
d_call: TRBD1
v_call: TRBV9

cdr3_aa: CASSQIYEQYF
j_call: TRBJ2-7
d_call: NA
v_call: TRBV2

cdr3_aa: CASSGGQGGNTIYF
j_call: TRBJ1-3
d_call: TRBD1
v_call: TRBV18

cdr3_aa: CASSQDRTSQETQYF
j_call: TRBJ2-5
d_call: TRBD2
v_call: TRBV4-1

cdr3_aa: CAISPGGGQPQHF
j_call: TRBJ1-5
d_call: TRBD1
v_call: TRBV10-3

cdr3_aa: CASSPGLAGGSSYNEQFF
j_call: TRBJ2-1
d_call: TRBD2
v_call: TRBV28

cdr3_aa: CASSPGPIGTTSNRNTIYF
j_call: TRBJ1-3
d_call: NA
v_call: TRBV4-1

cdr3_aa: CASSFAGGDEQFF
j_call: TRBJ2-1
d_call: TRBD1
v_call: TRBV28